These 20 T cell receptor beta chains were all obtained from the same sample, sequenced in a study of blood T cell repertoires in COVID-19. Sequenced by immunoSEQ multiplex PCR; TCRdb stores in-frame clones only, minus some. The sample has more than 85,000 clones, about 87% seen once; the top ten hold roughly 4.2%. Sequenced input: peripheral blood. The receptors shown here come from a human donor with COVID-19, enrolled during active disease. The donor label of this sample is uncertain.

The CDR3 region has the DNA TGTGCCAGCAGCTTGGAACAGAACACTGAAGCTTTCTTT. The encoded protein is CASSLEQNTEAFF. The chain is built from TRBV5-8 and TRBJ1-1; D ambiguous. This CDR3 region has 13 residues. From germline, CDR1 is SGHTS and CDR2 YDEGEE. Trimming removed 0 bases from V and 1 base from J, with 4 bases in between.

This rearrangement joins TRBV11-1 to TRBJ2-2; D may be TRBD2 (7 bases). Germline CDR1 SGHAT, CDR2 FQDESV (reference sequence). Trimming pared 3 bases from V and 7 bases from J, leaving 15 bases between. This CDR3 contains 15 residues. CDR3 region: CASSFEGGRVGELFF. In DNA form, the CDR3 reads TGTGCCAGCAGCTTTGAGGGGGGGCGAGTCGGGGAGCTGTTTTTT.

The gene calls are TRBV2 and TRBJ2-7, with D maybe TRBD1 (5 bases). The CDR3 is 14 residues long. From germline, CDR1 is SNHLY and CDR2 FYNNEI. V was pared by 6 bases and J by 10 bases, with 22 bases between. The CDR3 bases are TGTGCCAGCAGGCCGAAAACGCAGGACACCGAACAGTACTTC. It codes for CASRPKTQDTEQYF.

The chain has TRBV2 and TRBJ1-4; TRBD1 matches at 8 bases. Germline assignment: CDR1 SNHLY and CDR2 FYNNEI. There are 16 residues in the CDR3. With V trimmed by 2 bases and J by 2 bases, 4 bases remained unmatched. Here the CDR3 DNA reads TGTGCCAGCAGTGAACTGGCAGGGGGCACTAATGAAAAACTGTTTTTT. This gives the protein CASSELAGGTNEKLFF.

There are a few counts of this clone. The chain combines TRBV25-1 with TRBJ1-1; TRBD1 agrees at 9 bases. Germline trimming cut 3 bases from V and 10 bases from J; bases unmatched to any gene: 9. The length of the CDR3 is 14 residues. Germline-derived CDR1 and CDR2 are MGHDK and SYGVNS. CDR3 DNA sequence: TGTGCCAGCAGTGACAATACAGGGGGCCCTGGAGCTTTCTTT. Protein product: CASSDNTGGPGAFF.

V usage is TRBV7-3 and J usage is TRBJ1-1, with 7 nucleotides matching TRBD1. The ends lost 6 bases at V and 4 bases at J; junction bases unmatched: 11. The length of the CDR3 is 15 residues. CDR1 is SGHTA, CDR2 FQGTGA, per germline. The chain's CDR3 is CASSTQGTLGTEAFF. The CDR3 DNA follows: TGTGCCAGCAGTACACAGGGGACCCTAGGCACTGAAGCTTTCTTT.

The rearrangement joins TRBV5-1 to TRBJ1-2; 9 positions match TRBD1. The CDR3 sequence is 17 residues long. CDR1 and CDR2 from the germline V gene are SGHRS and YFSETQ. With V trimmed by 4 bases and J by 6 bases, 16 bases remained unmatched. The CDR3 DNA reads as TGCGCCAGCAGCACCGGGACAGGGCTAACAGGGGATCATGGCTACACCTTC. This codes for CASSTGTGLTGDHGYTF.

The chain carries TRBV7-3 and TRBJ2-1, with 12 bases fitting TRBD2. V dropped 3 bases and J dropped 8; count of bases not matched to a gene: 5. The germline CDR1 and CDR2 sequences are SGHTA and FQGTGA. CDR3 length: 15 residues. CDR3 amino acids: CASSLLAGGPDEQFF. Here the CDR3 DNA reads TGTGCCAGCAGCTTGCTAGCGGGAGGGCCCGATGAGCAGTTCTTC.

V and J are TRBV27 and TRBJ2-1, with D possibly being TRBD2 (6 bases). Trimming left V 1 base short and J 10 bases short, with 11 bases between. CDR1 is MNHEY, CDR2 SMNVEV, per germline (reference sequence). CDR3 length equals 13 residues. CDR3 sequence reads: CASSLYMEGEQFF. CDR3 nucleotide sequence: TGTGCCAGCAGTTTATACATGGAGGGAGAGCAGTTCTTC.

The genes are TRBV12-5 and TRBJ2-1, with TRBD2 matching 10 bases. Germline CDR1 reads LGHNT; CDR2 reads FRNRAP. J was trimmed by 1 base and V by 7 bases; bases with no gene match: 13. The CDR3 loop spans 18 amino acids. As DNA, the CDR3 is TGTGCTAGTGTTAAGGGACTAGCGCCCAACCCTTCCTACAATGAGCAGTTCTTC. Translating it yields CASVKGLAPNPSYNEQFF.

The CDR3 nucleotides are TGTGCCATCAGTACGGGACTAGCTGGCGGGGAGCTGTTTTTT. Translated: CAISTGLAGGELFF. The chain employs TRBV10-3 and TRBJ2-2, with TRBD2 identical over 9 bases. Trimming took 5 bases from V and 7 from J; bases not matched to a gene: 5. The V gene's germline CDR1 is ENHRY and CDR2 SYGVKD. The CDR3 runs to 14 residues.

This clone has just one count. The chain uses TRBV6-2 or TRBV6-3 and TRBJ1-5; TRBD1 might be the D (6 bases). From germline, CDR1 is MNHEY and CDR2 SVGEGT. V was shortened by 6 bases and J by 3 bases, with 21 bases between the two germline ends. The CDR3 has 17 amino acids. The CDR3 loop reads CASSSILRGQFNQPQHF. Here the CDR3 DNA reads TGTGCCAGCAGCAGCATTCTAAGGGGACAATTCAATCAGCCCCAGCATTTT.

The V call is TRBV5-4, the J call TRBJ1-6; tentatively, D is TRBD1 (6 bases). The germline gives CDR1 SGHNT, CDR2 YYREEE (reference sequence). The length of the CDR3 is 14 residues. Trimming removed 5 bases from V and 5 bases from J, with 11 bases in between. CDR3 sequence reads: CASSHRDNNSPLHF. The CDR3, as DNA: TGTGCCAGCAGTCACAGGGACAATAATTCACCCCTCCACTTT.

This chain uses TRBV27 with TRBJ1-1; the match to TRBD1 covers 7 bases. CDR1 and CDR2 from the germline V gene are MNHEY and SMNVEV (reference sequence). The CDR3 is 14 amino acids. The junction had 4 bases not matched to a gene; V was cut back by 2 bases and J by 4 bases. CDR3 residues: CASSLLTGRTEAFF. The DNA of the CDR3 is TGTGCCAGCAGTTTACTGACAGGGCGCACTGAAGCTTTCTTT.

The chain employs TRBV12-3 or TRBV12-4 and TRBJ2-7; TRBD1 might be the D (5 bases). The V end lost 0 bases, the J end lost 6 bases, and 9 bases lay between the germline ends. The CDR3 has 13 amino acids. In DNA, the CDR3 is TGTGCCAGCAGTTTAGCCAGGGTCTCCGAGCAGTACTTC. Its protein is CASSLARVSEQYF.

DNA of the CDR3: TGTGCCAGCAGCTTGGCCGTGGGGGGGCGAGACACTGAAGCTTTCTTT. This encodes CASSLAVGGRDTEAFF. The chain employs TRBV5-4 and TRBJ1-1; D may be TRBD1 (6 bases). The CDR3 extends over 16 amino acids. Germline CDR1 reads SGHNT; CDR2 reads YYREEE (reference sequence). V shed 0 bases and J shed 3 bases, with 15 bases lying between them.

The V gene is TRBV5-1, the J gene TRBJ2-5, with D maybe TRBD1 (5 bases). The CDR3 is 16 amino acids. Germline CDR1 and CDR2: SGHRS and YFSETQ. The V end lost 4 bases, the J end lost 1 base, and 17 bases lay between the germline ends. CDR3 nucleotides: TGCGCCAGCAGCCCTCGGACAAGGGCAAGCCAAGAGACCCAGTACTTC. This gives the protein CASSPRTRASQETQYF.

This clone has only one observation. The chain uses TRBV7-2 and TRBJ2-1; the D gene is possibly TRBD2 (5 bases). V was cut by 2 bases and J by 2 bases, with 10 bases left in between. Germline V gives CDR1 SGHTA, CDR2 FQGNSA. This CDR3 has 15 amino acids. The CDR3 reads CASSLSAGTYNEQFF. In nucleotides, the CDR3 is TGTGCCAGCAGCTTATCGGCGGGTACCTACAATGAGCAGTTCTTC.

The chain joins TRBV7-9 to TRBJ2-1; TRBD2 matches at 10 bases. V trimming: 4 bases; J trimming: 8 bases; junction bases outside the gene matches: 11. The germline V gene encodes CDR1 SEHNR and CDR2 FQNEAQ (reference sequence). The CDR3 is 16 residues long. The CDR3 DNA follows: TGTGCCAGCAGCTCCAAGGGACTAGCGAGGGAGGATGAGCAGTTCTTC. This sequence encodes CASSSKGLAREDEQFF.

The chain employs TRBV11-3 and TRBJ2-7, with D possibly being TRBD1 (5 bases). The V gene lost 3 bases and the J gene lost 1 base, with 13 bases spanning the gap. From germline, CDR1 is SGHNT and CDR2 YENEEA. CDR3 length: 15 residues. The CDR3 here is CASSLESGWSYEQYF. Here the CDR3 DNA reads TGTGCCAGCAGCTTGGAGTCAGGGTGGTCCTACGAGCAGTACTTC.